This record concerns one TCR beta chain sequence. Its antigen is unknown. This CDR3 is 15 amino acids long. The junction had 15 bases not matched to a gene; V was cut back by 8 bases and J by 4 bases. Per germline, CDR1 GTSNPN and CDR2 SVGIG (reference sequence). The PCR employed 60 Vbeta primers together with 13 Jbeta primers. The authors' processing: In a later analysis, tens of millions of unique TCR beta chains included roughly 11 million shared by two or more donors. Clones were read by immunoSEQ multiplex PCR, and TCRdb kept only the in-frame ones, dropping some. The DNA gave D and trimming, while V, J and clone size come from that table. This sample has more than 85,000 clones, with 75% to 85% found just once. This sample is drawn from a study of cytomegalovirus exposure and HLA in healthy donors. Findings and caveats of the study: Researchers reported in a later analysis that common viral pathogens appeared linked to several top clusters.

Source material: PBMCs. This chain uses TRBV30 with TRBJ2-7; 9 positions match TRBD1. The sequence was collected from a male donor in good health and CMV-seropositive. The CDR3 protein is CARWRTDRGGYEQYF. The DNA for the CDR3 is TGTGCCCGTTGGAGGACGGACAGGGGAGGTTACGAGCAGTACTTC.